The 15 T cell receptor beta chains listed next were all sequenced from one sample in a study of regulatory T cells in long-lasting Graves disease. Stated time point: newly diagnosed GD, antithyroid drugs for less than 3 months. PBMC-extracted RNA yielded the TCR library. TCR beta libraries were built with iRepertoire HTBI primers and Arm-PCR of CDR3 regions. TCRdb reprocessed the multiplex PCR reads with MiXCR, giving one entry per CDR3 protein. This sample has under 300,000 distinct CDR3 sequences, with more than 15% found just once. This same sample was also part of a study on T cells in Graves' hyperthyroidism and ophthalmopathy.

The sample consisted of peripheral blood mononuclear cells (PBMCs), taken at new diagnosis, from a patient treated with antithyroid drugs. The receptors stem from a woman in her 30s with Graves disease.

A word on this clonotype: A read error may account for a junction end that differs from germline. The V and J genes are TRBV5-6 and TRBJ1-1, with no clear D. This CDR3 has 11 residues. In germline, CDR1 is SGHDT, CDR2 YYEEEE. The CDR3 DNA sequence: TGTGCCAGCAGCGCCTCAACGGCCATCGTCTTT. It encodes CASSASTAIVF.

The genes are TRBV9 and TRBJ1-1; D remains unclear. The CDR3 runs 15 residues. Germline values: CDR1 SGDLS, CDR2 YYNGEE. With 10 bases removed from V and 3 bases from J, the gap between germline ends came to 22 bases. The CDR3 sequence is CAASVGQREDTEAFF. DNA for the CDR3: TGTGCCGCGAGCGTAGGTCAGCGGGAGGACACTGAAGCTTTCTTT.

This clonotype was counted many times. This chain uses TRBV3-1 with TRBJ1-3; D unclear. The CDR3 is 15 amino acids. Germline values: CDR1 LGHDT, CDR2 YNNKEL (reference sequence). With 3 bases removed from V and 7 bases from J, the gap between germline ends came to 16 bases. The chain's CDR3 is CASSHGWQEMNTIYF. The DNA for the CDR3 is TGTGCCAGCAGCCATGGGTGGCAAGAAATGAACACCATATATTTT.

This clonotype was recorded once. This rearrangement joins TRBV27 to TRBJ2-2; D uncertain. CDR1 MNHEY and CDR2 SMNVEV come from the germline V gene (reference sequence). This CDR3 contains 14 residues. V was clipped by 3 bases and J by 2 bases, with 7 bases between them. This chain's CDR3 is CASSFEANTGELFF. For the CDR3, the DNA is TGTGCCAGCAGTTTCGAGGCCAACACCGGGGAGCTGTTTTTT.

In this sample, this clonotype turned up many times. The DNA of the CDR3 is TGCAGCGTTGCCGGGCAGGGGCTCAACAATGAGCAGTTCTTC. Protein sequence: CSVAGQGLNNEQFF. V gene TRBV29-1 combines with J gene TRBJ2-1; D is perhaps TRBD1 (6 bases). Germline assignment: CDR1 SQVTM and CDR2 ANQGSEA. The CDR3 loop spans 14 amino acids. Deletions cut 4 bases from V and 5 bases from J, with 15 bases between.

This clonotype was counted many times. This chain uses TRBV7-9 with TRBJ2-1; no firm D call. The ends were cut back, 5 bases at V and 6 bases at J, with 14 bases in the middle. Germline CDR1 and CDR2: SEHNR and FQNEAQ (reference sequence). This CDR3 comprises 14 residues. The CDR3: CASSLGIVGNEQFF. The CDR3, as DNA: TGTGCCAGCAGCCTAGGTATTGTTGGCAATGAGCAGTTCTTC.

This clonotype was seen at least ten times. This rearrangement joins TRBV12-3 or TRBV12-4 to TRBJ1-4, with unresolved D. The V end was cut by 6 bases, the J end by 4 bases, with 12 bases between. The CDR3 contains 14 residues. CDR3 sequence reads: CASRLQAYNEKLFF. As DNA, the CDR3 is TGTGCCAGCAGACTTCAGGCTTATAATGAAAAACTGTTTTTT.

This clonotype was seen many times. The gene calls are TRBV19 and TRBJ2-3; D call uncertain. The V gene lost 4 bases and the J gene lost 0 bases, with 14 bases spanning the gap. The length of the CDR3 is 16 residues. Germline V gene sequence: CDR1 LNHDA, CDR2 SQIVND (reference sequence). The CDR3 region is CASSTPGQTSTDTQYF. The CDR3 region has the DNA TGTGCCAGTAGTACCCCTGGGCAGACTAGCACAGATACGCAGTATTTT.

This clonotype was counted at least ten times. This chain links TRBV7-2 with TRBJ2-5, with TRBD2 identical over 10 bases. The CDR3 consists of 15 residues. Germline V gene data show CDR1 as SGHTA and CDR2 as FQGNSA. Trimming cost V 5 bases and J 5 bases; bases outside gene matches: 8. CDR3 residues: CASSTIAGGGETQYF. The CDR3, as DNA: TGTGCCAGCAGCACCATAGCGGGGGGCGGGGAGACCCAGTACTTC. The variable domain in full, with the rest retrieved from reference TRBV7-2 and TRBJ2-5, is GAGVSQSPSNKVTEKGKDVELRCDPISGHTALYWYRQSLGQGLEFLIYFQGNSAPDKSGLPSDRFSAERTGGSVSTLTIQRTQQEDSAVYLCASSTIAGGGETQYFGPGTRLLVL.

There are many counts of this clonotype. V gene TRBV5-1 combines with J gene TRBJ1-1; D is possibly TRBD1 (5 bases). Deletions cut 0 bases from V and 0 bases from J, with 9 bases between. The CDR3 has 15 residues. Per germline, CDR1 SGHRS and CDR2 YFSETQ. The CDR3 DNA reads TGCGCCAGCAGCTTGGCTGGACATATGAACACTGAAGCTTTCTTT. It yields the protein CASSLAGHMNTEAFF.

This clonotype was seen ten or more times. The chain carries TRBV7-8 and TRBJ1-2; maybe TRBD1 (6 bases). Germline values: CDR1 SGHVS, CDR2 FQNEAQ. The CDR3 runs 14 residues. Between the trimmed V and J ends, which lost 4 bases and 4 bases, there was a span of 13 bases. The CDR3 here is CASSSRDTSYGYTF. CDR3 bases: TGTGCCAGCAGCTCAAGGGACACCAGCTATGGCTACACCTTC.

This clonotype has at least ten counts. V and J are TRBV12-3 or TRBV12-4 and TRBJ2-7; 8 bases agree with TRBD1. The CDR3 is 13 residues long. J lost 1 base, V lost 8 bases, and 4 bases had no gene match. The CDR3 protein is CASSQGESYEQYF. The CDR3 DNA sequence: TGTGCCAGCTCACAGGGGGAGTCCTACGAGCAGTACTTC.

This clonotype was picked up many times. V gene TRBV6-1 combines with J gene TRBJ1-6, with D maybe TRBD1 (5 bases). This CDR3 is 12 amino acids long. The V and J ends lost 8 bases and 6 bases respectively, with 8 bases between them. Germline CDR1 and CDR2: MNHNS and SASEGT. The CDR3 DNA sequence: TGTGCCAGCGCAGGGATTAATTCACCCCTCCACTTT. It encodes CASAGINSPLHF.

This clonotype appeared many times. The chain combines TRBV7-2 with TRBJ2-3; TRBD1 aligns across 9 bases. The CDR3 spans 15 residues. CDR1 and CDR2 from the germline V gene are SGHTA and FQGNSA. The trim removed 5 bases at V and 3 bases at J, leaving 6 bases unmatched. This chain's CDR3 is CASSLRTGETDTQYF. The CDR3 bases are TGTGCCAGCAGCCTAAGGACAGGGGAAACAGATACGCAGTATTTT.

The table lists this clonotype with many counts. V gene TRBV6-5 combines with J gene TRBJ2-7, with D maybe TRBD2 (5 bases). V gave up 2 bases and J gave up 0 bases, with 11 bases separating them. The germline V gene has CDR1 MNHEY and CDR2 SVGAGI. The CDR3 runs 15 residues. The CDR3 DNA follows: TGTGCCAGCAGTTACCAGCGGACTGTCTCCTACGAGCAGTACTTC. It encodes CASSYQRTVSYEQYF.